This entry concerns a single TCR beta chain. Its antigen is not identified. The sample comes from a study of CXCR3-negative and CXCR3-positive naive CD8 T cells. Germline V gene sequence: CDR1 PRHDT, CDR2 FYEKMQ (reference sequence). The CDR3 covers 15 residues. General study findings and limits: When CXCR3-positive naive cells were set against CXCR3-negative naive cells, the former had more hydrophobic TRB CDR3s. The study found comparably high diversity in both naive subsets and much lower diversity in memory CD8+ cells.

The authors made the TRB cDNA libraries by 5' RACE using UMI labels. TCRdb re-called the 5' RACE reads; every CDR3 protein appears as one record, without DNA. The table counts 120,000 or so distinct CDR3 sequences; roughly 0.6% lies in the top ten. The chain is built from TRBV13 and TRBJ1-1; absent DNA, TCRdb's TRBD1 call cannot be checked. The source material was naive CXCR3+ CD8+ T cells from blood. Subset noted: CD45RO-CCR7+CD27+CD95- naive CD8+ T cells expressing CXCR3 (TNR3+). The origin of this receptor is a human donor in good health. Some clones in this sample may be carry-over from other donors' samples. The CDR3 spells CASSTWDRLNTEAFF.